The 19 T cell receptor beta chains below were found in one sample sequenced in a study of T cell responses to AZD1222 COVID-19 vaccine. TCRdb's table, derived via immunoSEQ multiplex PCR, lists solely in-frame clones and lacks some. The sample records approximately 160,000 clones, 80% to 95% being singletons. The material sequenced was peripheral blood, taken on day 0 of AZD1222 vaccination. These TCRs come from an adult in good health.

V gene TRBV7-3 combines with J gene TRBJ2-1; D perhaps matches TRBD1 (6 bases). This CDR3 spans 16 amino acids. CDR1 SGHTA and CDR2 FQGTGA come from the germline V gene. Trimming cost V 6 bases and J 0 bases, with 15 bases left between them. In DNA form, the CDR3 reads TGTGCCAGCAGTCCTACTTCAGGGGACTCCTACAATGAGCAGTTCTTC. This encodes CASSPTSGDSYNEQFF.

V is TRBV5-1 and J is TRBJ2-1; TRBD2 matches at 10 bases. Germline lookup yields CDR1 SGHRS and CDR2 YFSETQ. CDR3 length: 16 amino acids. Trimming removed 4 bases from V and 8 bases from J; junction bases left unmatched: 12. The CDR3 DNA reads as TGCGCCAGCAGCCAGCCGGCTAGCGGGAGTTACCATGAGCAGTTCTTC. Amino acid sequence: CASSQPASGSYHEQFF.

The chain combines TRBV18 with TRBJ1-4; D is unresolved. CDR3 length equals 14 residues. The germline V gene encodes CDR1 KGHSH and CDR2 LQKENI. V was trimmed by 3 bases and J by 5 bases, leaving 10 bases between them. CDR3 nucleotides: TGTGCCAGCTCACCCCTTCTCGGGAATGAAAAACTGTTTTTT. Its translation: CASSPLLGNEKLFF. Looking up the rest from reference TRBV18 and TRBJ1-4 gives the full variable domain: NAGVMQNPRHLVRRRGQEARLRCSPMKGHSHVYWYRQLPEEGLKFMVYLQKENIIDESGMPKERFSAEFPKEGPSILRIQQVVRGDSAAYFCASSPLLGNEKLFFGSGTQLSVL.

The chain uses TRBV29-1 and TRBJ1-2, with D unclear. Germline V gene data show CDR1 as SQVTM and CDR2 as ANQGSEA. Trimming shortened V by 4 bases and J by 5 bases, and 8 bases separated the two germline ends. The CDR3 has 11 residues. The CDR3 here is CSVAGAYGYTF. The CDR3 coding sequence is TGCAGCGTTGCAGGAGCTTATGGCTACACCTTC.

The chain couples TRBV29-1 to TRBJ1-2; D might be TRBD1 (5 bases). This CDR3 has 11 residues. Germline V gives CDR1 SQVTM, CDR2 ANQGSEA. CDR3 in amino acids: CGGTWVEGYTF. The CDR3, as DNA: TGCGGGGGGACGTGGGTCGAGGGCTACACCTTC.

The chain couples TRBV5-4 to TRBJ1-2; 7 bases align to TRBD1. The CDR3 runs to 15 residues. The V gene's germline CDR1 is SGHNT and CDR2 YYREEE (reference sequence). With V trimmed by 0 bases and J by 4 bases, 6 bases remained unmatched. In DNA form, the CDR3 reads TGTGCCAGCAGCTTGGGGGGGGACAGCCCCTATGGCTACACCTTC. Translating gives CASSLGGDSPYGYTF.

This sequence joins TRBV3-1 (or the pseudogene TRBV3-2) and TRBJ2-7, with TRBD2 matching 7 bases. Germline lookup yields CDR1 LGHDT and CDR2 YNNKEL (reference sequence). The CDR3 consists of 13 residues. J was trimmed by 2 bases and V by 3 bases; bases with no gene match: 1. CDR3 DNA: TGTGCCAGCAGCCACCTAGCGGCCTACGAGCAGTACTTC. It encodes CASSHLAAYEQYF.

This chain connects TRBV16 to TRBJ1-5, with a tentative D call TRBD1 (6 bases). The CDR3 covers 17 residues. The V gene's germline CDR1 is KGHSY and CDR2 FQNENV. Trimming took off 4 bases at V and 1 base at J, with 17 bases between the two ends. This CDR3 reads CASSLGRGRGSNQPQHF. The CDR3 DNA reads TGTGCCAGCAGCCTAGGAAGGGGGAGGGGAAGCAATCAGCCCCAGCATTTT.

The rearrangement uses TRBV28 and TRBJ1-1; tentative D call: TRBD1 (5 bases). The CDR3 sequence is 13 residues long. Trimming removed 2 bases at V and 1 base at J, with 5 bases between. Germline-derived CDR1 and CDR2 are MDHEN and SYDVKM. The CDR3 DNA reads TGTGCCAGCAGTTTAACAGGGAACACTGAAGCTTTCTTT. Its protein product is CASSLTGNTEAFF.

The rearrangement links TRBV18 to TRBJ2-7; D is perhaps TRBD1 (6 bases). Germline V gene lookup returns CDR1 KGHSH and CDR2 LQKENI. The CDR3 runs 14 residues. V dropped 4 bases and J dropped 6 bases, with 16 bases sitting between them. The CDR3, as DNA: TGTGCCAGCTCACGTGGGTCAGGGGAGTTCGAGCAGTACTTC. It specifies CASSRGSGEFEQYF.

This clone showed up just once. In DNA form, the CDR3 reads TGTGCCAGCACCCCGGACCTATTGCAGCCCCAGCATTTT. Residues: CASTPDLLQPQHF. The chain is built from TRBV2 and TRBJ1-5; no definite D call. V gave up 7 bases and J gave up 7 bases, with 14 bases separating them. The CDR3 covers 13 residues. In germline, CDR1 is SNHLY, CDR2 FYNNEI. The full variable domain, completed using reference TRBV2 and TRBJ1-5, is EPEVTQTPSHQVTQMGQEVILRCVPISNHLYFYWYRQILGQKVEFLVSFYNNEISEKSEIFDDQFSVERPDGSNFTLKIRSTKLEDSAMYFCASTPDLLQPQHFGDGTRLSIL.

The genes are TRBV30 and TRBJ1-1; D not certain. Germline loops: CDR1 GTSNPN, CDR2 SVGIG (reference sequence). Trimming removed 3 bases from V and 0 bases from J, with 8 bases in between. The CDR3 contains 13 residues. The CDR3 reads CAWRIPVNTEAFF. CDR3 nucleotide sequence: TGTGCCTGGAGAATACCCGTGAACACTGAAGCTTTCTTT.

The chain combines TRBV10-3 with TRBJ1-3; D remains unclear. Germline V gene lookup returns CDR1 ENHRY and CDR2 SYGVKD. V shed 6 bases and J shed 4 bases, with 13 bases lying between them. The CDR3 covers 14 residues. The CDR3 spells CAISRVDPGNTIYF. The DNA for the CDR3 is TGTGCCATCAGCCGGGTCGATCCCGGAAACACCATATATTTT.

This chain connects TRBV6-5 to TRBJ1-1; tentative D call: TRBD1 (5 bases). Looked up from germline, CDR1 is MNHEY and CDR2 is SVGAGI. V dropped 6 bases and J dropped 0 bases, with 11 bases sitting between them. The CDR3 contains 14 residues. The CDR3 region is CASSLGLLNTEAFF. As DNA, the CDR3 is TGTGCCAGCAGCTTGGGACTGCTGAACACTGAAGCTTTCTTT.

The chain uses TRBV18 and TRBJ2-1, with 15 bases that match TRBD2. V dropped 5 bases and J dropped 10; count of bases not matched to a gene: 9. The CDR3 runs to 16 residues. CDR1 and CDR2 from the germline V gene are KGHSH and LQKENI. CDR3 nucleotide sequence: TGTGCCAGCTCAACGCGGACTAGCGGGAGGGATCAGGAGCAGTTCTTC. This codes for CASSTRTSGRDQEQFF.

V and J are TRBV7-3 and TRBJ2-1; weak D call: TRBD2 (6 bases). CDR3 length: 15 residues. Trimming removed 5 bases from V and 0 bases from J, with 11 bases in between. The germline gives CDR1 SGHTA, CDR2 FQGTGA. The chain's CDR3 is CASSHAGSSYNEQFF. The DNA for the CDR3 is TGTGCCAGCAGCCATGCGGGGAGCTCCTACAATGAGCAGTTCTTC.

V usage is TRBV29-1 and J usage is TRBJ1-1; 9 bases are a match to TRBD1. The germline CDR1 and CDR2 sequences are SQVTM and ANQGSEA. J was trimmed by 1 base and V by 7 bases; bases with no gene match: 4. CDR3 length: 13 residues. The CDR3 bases are TGCAGCGCCCCGGGACAGGGGAACACTGAAGCTTTCTTT. This sequence encodes CSAPGQGNTEAFF.

The chain employs TRBV27 and TRBJ2-7, with D unresolved. V was shortened by 5 bases and J by 3 bases, with 17 bases between the two germline ends. Germline-derived CDR1 and CDR2 are MNHEY and SMNVEV (reference sequence). The CDR3 is 15 amino acids. The CDR3 DNA is TGTGCCAGCAGTCTAAGGGCGATAGCAAGCTACGAGCAGTACTTC. Protein sequence: CASSLRAIASYEQYF.

The chain combines TRBV7-3 with TRBJ1-2, with D tentatively TRBD1 (5 bases). The CDR3 is made up of 13 amino acids. Germline lookup yields CDR1 SGHTA and CDR2 FQGTGA. V dropped 5 bases and J dropped 8 bases, with 15 bases sitting between them. CDR3 nucleotide sequence: TGTGCCAGCAGCCCGACAGTGGTCGGAGGCTACACCTTC. This encodes CASSPTVVGGYTF.